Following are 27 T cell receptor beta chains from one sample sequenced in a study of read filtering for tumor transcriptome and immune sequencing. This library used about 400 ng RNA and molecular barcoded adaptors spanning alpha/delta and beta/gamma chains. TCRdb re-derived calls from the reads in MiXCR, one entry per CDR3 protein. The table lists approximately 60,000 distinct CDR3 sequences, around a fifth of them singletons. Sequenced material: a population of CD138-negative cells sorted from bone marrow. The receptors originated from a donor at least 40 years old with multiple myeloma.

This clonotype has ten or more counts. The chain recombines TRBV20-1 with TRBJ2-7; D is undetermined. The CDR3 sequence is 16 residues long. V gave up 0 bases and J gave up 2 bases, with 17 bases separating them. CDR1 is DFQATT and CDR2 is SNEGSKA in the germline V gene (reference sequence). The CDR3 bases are TGCAGTGCTAGAGATCTCGATGGGAATTCGCCCTACGAGCAGTACTTC. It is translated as CSARDLDGNSPYEQYF.

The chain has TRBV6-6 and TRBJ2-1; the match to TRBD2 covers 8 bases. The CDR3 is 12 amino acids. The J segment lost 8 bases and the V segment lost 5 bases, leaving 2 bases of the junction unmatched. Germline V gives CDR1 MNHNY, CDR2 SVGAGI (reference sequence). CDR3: CASSPAGDEQFF. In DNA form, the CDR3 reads TGTGCCAGCAGTCCAGCGGGAGATGAGCAGTTCTTC.

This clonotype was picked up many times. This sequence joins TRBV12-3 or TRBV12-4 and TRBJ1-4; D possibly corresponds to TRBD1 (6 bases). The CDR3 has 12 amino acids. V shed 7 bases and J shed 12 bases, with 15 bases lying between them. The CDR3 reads CASTLGGLELFF. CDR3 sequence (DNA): TGTGCCAGCACCCTAGGGGGGCTAGAACTGTTTTTT.

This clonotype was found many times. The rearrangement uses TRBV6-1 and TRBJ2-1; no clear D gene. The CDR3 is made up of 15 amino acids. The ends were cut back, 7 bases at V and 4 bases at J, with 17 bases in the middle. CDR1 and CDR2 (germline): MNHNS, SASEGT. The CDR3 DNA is TGTGCCAGCAAAGGGTCGCCTAGTAGGTACAATGAGCAGTTCTTC. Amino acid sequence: CASKGSPSRYNEQFF.

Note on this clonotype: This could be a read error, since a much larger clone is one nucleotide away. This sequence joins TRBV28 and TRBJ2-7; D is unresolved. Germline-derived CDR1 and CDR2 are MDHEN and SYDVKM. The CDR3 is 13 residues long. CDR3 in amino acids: CASSPQRIYEQHF. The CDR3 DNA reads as TGTGCCAGCAGTCCCCAGAGGATCTACGAGCAGCACTTC.

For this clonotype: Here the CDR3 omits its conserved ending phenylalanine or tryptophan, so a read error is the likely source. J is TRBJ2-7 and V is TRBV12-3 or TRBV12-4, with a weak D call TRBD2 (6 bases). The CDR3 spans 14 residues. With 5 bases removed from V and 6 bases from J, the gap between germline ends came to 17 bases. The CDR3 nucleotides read TGTGCCAGCAGTCCCGACAGCGGGCTCTCCGAGCAGTACCTC. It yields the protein CASSPDSGLSEQYL.

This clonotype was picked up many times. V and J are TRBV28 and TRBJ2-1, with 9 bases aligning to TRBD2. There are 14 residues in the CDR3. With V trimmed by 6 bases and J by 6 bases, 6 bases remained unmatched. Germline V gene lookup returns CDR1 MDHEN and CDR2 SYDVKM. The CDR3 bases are TGTGCCAGCAGCGAAAATAGCGGGAGCAATGAGCAGTTCTTC. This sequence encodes CASSENSGSNEQFF.

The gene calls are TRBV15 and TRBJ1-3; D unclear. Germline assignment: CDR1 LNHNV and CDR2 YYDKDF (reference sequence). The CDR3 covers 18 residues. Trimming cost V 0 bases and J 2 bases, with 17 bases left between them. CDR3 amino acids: CATSRDPQASTTGNTIYF. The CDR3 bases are TGTGCCACCAGCAGAGATCCGCAGGCAAGTACTACTGGAAACACCATATATTTT.

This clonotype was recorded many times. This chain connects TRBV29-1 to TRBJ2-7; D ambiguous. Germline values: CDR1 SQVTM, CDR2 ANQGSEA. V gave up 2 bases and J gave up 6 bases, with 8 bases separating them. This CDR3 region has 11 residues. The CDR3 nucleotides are TGCAGCGTTGAAACGACCACCGAGCAGTACTTC. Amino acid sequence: CSVETTTEQYF.

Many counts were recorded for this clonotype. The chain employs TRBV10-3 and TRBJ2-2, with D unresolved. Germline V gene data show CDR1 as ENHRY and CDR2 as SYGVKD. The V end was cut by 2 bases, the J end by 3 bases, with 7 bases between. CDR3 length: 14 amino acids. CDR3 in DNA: TGTGCCATCAGTGAGAAGACGGACACCGGGGAGCTGTTTTTT. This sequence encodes CAISEKTDTGELFF.

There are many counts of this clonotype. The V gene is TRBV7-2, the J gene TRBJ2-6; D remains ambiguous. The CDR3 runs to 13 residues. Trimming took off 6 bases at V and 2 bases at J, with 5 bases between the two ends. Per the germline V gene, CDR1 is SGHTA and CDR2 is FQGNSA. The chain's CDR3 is CASRFTGANVLTF. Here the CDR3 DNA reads TGTGCCAGCAGGTTCACTGGGGCCAACGTCCTGACTTTC.

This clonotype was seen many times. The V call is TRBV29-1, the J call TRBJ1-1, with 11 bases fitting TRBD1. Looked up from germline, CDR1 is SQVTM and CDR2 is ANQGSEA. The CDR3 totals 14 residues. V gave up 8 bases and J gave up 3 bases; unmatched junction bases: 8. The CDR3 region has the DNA TGCAGCCTCCCCCGGGACAGGGGGGACACTGAAGCTTTCTTT. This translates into CSLPRDRGDTEAFF. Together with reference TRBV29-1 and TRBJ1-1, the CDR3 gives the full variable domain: SAVISQKPSRDICQRGTSLTIQCQVDSQVTMMFWYRQQPGQSLTLIATANQGSEATYESGFVIDKFPISRPNLTFSTLTVSNMSPEDSSIYLCSLPRDRGDTEAFFGQGTRLTVV.

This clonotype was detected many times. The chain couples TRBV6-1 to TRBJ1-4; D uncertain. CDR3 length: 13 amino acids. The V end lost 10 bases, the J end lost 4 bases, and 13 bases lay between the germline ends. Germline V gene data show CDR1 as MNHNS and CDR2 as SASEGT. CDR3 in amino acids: CATREADNEKLFF. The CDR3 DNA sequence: TGTGCCACCCGCGAGGCAGATAATGAAAAACTGTTTTTT.

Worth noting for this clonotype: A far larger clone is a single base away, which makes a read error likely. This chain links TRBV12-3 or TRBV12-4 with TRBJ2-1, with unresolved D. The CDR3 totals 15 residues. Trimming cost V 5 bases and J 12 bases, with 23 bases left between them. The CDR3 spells CASSPKAGLMKGQFF. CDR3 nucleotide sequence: TGTGCCAGCAGTCCAAAAGCCGGATTAATGAAGGGGCAGTTCTTC.

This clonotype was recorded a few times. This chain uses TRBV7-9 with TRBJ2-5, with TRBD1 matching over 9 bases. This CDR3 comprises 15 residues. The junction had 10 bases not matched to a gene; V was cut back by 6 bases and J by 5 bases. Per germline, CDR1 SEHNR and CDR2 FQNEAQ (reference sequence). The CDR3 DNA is TGTGCCAGCAGTCTTCCTCTTGGACAGGGGGAGACCCAGTACTTC. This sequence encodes CASSLPLGQGETQYF.

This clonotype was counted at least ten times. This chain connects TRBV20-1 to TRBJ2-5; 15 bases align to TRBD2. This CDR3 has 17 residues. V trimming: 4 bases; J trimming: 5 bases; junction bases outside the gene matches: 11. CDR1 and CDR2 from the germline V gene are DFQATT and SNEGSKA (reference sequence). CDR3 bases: TGCAGTGCTATACCAAGGACTAGCGGGAGGGTCGGGGAGACCCAGTACTTC. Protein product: CSAIPRTSGRVGETQYF.

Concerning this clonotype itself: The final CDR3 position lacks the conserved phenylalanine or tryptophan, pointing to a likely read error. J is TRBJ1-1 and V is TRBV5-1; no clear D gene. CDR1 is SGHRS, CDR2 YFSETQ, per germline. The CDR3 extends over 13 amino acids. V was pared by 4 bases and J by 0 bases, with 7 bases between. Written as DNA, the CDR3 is TGCGCCAGCAGCCGGGATATGAACACTGAAGCTTTCTCT. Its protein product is CASSRDMNTEAFS.

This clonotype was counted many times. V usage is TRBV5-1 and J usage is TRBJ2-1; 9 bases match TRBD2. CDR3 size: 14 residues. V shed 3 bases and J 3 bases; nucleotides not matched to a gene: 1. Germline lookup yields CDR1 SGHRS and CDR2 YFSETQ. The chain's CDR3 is CASSSTSGYNEQFF. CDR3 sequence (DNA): TGCGCCAGCAGCTCGACTAGCGGCTACAATGAGCAGTTCTTC. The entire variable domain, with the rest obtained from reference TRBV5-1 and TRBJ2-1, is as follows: KAGVTQTPRYLIKTRGQQVTLSCSPISGHRSVSWYQQTPGQGLQFLFEYFSETQRNKGNFPGRFSGRQFSNSRSEMNVSTLELGDSALYLCASSSTSGYNEQFFGPGTRLTVL.

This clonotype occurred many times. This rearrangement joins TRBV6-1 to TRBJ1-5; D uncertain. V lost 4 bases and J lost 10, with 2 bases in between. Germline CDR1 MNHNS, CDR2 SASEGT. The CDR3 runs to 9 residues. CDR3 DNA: TGTGCCAGCAGTGGACCCCAGCATTTT. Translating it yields CASSGPQHF.

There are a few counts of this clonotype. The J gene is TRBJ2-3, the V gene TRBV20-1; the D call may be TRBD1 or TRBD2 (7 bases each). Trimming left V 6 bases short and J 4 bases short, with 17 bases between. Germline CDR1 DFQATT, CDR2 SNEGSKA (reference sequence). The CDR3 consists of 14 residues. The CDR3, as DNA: TGCAGTGCCATCCAGCAGGGGGGGTCAGATACGCAGTATTTT. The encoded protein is CSAIQQGGSDTQYF.

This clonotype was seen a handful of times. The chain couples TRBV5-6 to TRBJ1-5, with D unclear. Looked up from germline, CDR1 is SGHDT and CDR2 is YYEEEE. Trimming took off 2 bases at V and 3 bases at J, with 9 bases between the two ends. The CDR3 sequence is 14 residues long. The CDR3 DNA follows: TGTGCCAGCAGCTTCTTCCAGGACAATCAGCCCCAGCATTTT. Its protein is CASSFFQDNQPQHF.

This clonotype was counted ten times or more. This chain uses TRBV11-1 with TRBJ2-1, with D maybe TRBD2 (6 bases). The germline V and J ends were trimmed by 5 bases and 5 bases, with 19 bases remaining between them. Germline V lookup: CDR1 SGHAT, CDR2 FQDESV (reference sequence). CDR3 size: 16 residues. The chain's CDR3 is CASSQRRDSSNNEQFF. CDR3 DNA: TGTGCCAGCAGCCAACGTCGGGACTCCTCAAACAATGAGCAGTTCTTC.

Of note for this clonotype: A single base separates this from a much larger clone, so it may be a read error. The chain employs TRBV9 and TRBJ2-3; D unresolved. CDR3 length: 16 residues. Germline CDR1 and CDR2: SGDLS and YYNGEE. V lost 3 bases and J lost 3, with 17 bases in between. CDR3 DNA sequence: TGTGCCAGCAGCGCAGTCTCGGCGGTGGGGACAGATACGCAGTATTTT. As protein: CASSAVSAVGTDTQYF. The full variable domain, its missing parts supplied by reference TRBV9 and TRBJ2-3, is DSGVTQTPKHLITATGQRVTLRCSPRSGDLSVYWYQQSLDQGLQFLIQYYNGEERAKGNILERFSAQQFPDLHSELNLSSLELGDSALYFCASSAVSAVGTDTQYFGPGTRLTVL.

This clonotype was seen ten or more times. DNA of the CDR3: TGCGCCAGCAGCCAAGTGAGATTAAATAATGAAAAACTGTTTTTT. Its protein product is CASSQVRLNNEKLFF. The chain couples TRBV4-1 to TRBJ1-4; D uncertain. Germline V gene sequence: CDR1 MGHRA, CDR2 YSYEKL. This CDR3 is built from 15 residues. Between the trimmed V and J ends, which lost 1 base and 4 bases, there was a span of 10 bases.

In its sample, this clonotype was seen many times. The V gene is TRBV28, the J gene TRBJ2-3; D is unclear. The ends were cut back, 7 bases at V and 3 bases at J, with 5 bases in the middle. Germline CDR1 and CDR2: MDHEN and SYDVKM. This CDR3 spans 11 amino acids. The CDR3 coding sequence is TGTGCCAGCACCCAGACAGATACGCAGTATTTT. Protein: CASTQTDTQYF.

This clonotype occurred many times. CDR3 nucleotide sequence: TGTGCCAGCAGTCGGGGACGGACAGGAGTAGATGAAAAACTGTTTTTT. It specifies CASSRGRTGVDEKLFF. The chain joins TRBV27 to TRBJ1-4; 7 bases are shared with TRBD1. CDR3 length equals 16 residues. The germline V gene has CDR1 MNHEY and CDR2 SMNVEV (reference sequence). V trimming: 5 bases; J trimming: 6 bases; junction bases outside the gene matches: 12.

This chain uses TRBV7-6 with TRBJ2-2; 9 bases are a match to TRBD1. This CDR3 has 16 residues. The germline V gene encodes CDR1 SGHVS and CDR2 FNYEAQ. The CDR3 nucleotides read TGTGTCGGCAGTCTTGGACAGGGGTTGGGGAGCGGGGAGCTGTTTTTT. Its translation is CVGSLGQGLGSGELFF.